The next 12 T cell receptor beta chains were all read from a single sample in a study of shared clonotypes between healthy human individuals. TCRdb keeps only in-frame clones here, not all; method: immunoSEQ multiplex PCR. The table lists hundreds of thousands of clones, around 96% of them singletons. The sample taken for sequencing was memory CD8+ T cells sorted from blood. Subset of the sample: CD45RO+ cells pooled with CCR7-negative TemRA cells. The origin of the receptors is a man aged 25-40 years in good health.

This chain connects TRBV9 to TRBJ2-1; no definite D call. Germline loops: CDR1 SGDLS, CDR2 YYNGEE. V shed 0 bases and J shed 3 bases, with 19 bases lying between them. This CDR3 spans 18 amino acids. CDR3 sequence: CASSVGAKILPRYNEQFF. CDR3 in DNA: TGTGCCAGCAGCGTAGGGGCCAAAATTCTGCCCCGCTACAATGAGCAGTTCTTC.

This chain uses TRBV19 with TRBJ1-5, with TRBD1 as a possible D gene (5 bases). The CDR3 sequence is 15 residues long. V gave up 2 bases and J gave up 6 bases, with 14 bases separating them. Germline lookup yields CDR1 LNHDA and CDR2 SQIVND (reference sequence). CDR3 coding DNA: TGTGCCAGTAGTATAACCGTAGGGGCAGCTCAGCCCCAGCATTTT. Its translation is CASSITVGAAQPQHF.

This rearrangement joins TRBV2 to TRBJ2-2; the D gene is possibly TRBD1 (6 bases). Germline CDR1 is SNHLY and CDR2 is FYNNEI. CDR3 length: 17 residues. The ends were cut back, 7 bases at V and 0 bases at J, with 18 bases in the middle. CDR3 amino acids: CASNPDSVFANTGELFF. The CDR3 DNA reads as TGTGCCAGCAATCCGGACAGTGTGTTCGCGAACACCGGGGAGCTGTTTTTT.

This clone came up a few times. This chain links TRBV5-1 with TRBJ2-7, with 10 bases lining up with TRBD1. CDR3 length equals 14 residues. The germline CDR1 and CDR2 sequences are SGHRS and YFSETQ. V lost 3 bases and J lost 0; bases outside the gene matches: 0. CDR3 bases: TGCGCCAGCAGCTGGACAGGGGGCTCCTACGAGCAGTACTTC. Its protein is CASSWTGGSYEQYF.

The V gene is TRBV5-1, the J gene TRBJ2-5; D not certain. The J call may be wrong; the DNA end is better matched by TRBJ2-7. The germline CDR1 and CDR2 sequences are SGHRS and YFSETQ. This CDR3 contains 9 residues. The CDR3 loop reads CAGTYEQYF. DNA for the CDR3: TGCGCCGGAACCTACGAGCAGTACTTC.

The chain employs TRBV28 and TRBJ1-5; TRBD1 aligns across 8 bases. Germline V gives CDR1 MDHEN, CDR2 SYDVKM. This CDR3 contains 15 residues. V dropped 3 bases and J dropped 4; count of bases not matched to a gene: 5. The CDR3 region has the DNA TGTGCCAGCAGTTTGGACAGGGCAGTGAATCAGCCCCAGCATTTT. Translated, it gives CASSLDRAVNQPQHF.

The chain carries TRBV7-9 and TRBJ1-1; TRBD1 might be the D (5 bases). The CDR3 extends over 14 amino acids. The ends were cut back, 6 bases at V and 4 bases at J, with 15 bases in the middle. CDR1 and CDR2 from the germline V gene are SEHNR and FQNEAQ (reference sequence). For the CDR3, the DNA is TGTGCCAGCAGAAACTTCGGGGCTTTCACTGAAGCTTTCTTT. Residues: CASRNFGAFTEAFF.

The V and J genes are TRBV4-2 and TRBJ1-5, with 9 bases lining up with TRBD1. Germline loops: CDR1 LGHNA, CDR2 YNFKEQ. V was clipped by 4 bases and J by 5 bases; unmatched bases: 6. This CDR3 has 15 amino acids. CDR3 sequence (DNA): TGTGCCAGCAGCCCCCTACAGGGGGCTGATCAGCCCCAGCATTTT. This encodes CASSPLQGADQPQHF.

The rearrangement uses TRBV28 and TRBJ2-2, with 11 bases identical to TRBD2. The V segment lost 1 base and the J segment 6 bases; nucleotides outside the gene matches: 1. The germline CDR1 and CDR2 sequences are MDHEN and SYDVKM. The CDR3 loop spans 15 amino acids. The CDR3, as DNA: TGTGCCAGCAGTTTATCTAGCGGGAGGCCCGGGGAGCTGTTTTTT. Translating it yields CASSLSSGRPGELFF.

The J gene is TRBJ2-1, the V gene TRBV19, with D uncertain. This CDR3 region has 14 residues. Trimming removed 5 bases from V and 7 bases from J, with 15 bases in between. Germline CDR1 is LNHDA and CDR2 is SQIVND (reference sequence). CDR3 loop: CASSPTGSTNEQFF. The DNA for the CDR3 is TGTGCCAGTAGTCCAACCGGGTCAACTAATGAGCAGTTCTTC.

This clone was detected only once. The V gene is TRBV4-1, the J gene TRBJ2-7, with D perhaps given as TRBD1 or TRBD2 (6 bases each). The V end was cut by 3 bases, the J end by 2 bases, with 14 bases between. Germline values: CDR1 MGHRA, CDR2 YSYEKL. This CDR3 contains 15 residues. The CDR3 bases are TGCGCCAGCAGCCAGGAGATGGGGGGCCCCTACGAGCAGTACTTC. It is translated as CASSQEMGGPYEQYF.

DNA for the CDR3: TGTGCCAGCAGTTTAAGGGGGAGAAATTTCGGGTCTGGGGCCAACGTCCTGACTTTC. Its translation is CASSLRGRNFGSGANVLTF. J is TRBJ2-6 and V is TRBV27; tentatively, D is TRBD1 (6 bases). The germline V gene encodes CDR1 MNHEY and CDR2 SMNVEV (reference sequence). The V and J ends lost 2 bases and 1 base respectively, with 18 bases between them. This CDR3 contains 19 residues.